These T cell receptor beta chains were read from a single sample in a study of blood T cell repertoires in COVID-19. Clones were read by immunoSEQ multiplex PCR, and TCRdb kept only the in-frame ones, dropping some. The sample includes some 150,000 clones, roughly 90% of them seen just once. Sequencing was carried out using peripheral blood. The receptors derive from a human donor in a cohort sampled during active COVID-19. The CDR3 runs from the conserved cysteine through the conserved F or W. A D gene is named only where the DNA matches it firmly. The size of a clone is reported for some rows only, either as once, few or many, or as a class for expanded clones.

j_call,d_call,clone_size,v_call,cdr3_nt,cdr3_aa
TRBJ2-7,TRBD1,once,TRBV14,TGTGCCAGCAGCCGTGACAGGGGAGCCTACGAGCAGTACTTC,CASSRDRGAYEQYF
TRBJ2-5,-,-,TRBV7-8,TGTGCCAGCAGCTCCAATGGGTGGGCGCAAGAGACCCAGTACTTC,CASSSNGWAQETQYF
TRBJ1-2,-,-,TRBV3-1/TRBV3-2,TGTGCCAGCAGCCAAGATCGGGGGTGCAGCCGCCCCACTAACTATGGCTACACCTTC,CASSQDRGCSRPTNYGYTF
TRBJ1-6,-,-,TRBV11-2,TGTGCCAGCAGCTTGTCAGCCCGGGGGGAGTCACCCCTCCACTTT,CASSLSARGESPLHF
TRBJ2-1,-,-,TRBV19,TGTGCCAGTAGTATAGATCCTCAGGGGTACAATGAGCAGTTCTTC,CASSIDPQGYNEQFF
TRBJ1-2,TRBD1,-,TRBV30,TGTGCCTGGATCCCTGGAATACAGGGGATTAGCGGCTACACCTTC,CAWIPGIQGISGYTF
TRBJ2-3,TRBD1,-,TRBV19,TGTGCCAGTAGTCCAGGGGGCGCCGGTAGAGATACGCAGTATTTT,CASSPGGAGRDTQYF
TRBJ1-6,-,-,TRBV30,TGTGCCTGGAGTCCCCTCCAGGCAGGGCGGAATTCACCCCTCCACTTT,CAWSPLQAGRNSPLHF
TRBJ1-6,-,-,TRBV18,TGTGCCAGCTCACCTGGACAGCAAAATTCACCCCTCCACTTT,CASSPGQQNSPLHF
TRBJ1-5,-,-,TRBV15,TGTGCCACCAGCGCAGGACTTAGCAATCAGCCCCAGCATTTT,CATSAGLSNQPQHF
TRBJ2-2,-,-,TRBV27,TGTGCCAGCAGTTTAAGGCAGCGCACCGGGGAGCTGTTTTTT,CASSLRQRTGELFF
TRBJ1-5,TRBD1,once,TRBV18,TGTGCCAGCTCACAAACAGGGGAGAATCAGCCCCAGCATTTT,CASSQTGENQPQHF
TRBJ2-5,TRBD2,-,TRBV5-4,TGTGCCAGCAGCCCGGGACTAATTCAAGAGACCCAGTACTTC,CASSPGLIQETQYF
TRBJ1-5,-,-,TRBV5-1,TGCGCCAGCAGCTTGATGGGAGTGAGCAATCAGCCCCAGCATTTT,CASSLMGVSNQPQHF
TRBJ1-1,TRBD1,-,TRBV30,TGTGCTTGTTGGGACAGGGCCTCGTGGCAGGCTGAAGCTTTCTTT,CACWDRASWQAEAFF
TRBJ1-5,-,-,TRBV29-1,TGCAGCGTGAAGCAATCGGGTCAGCCCCAGCATTTT,CSVKQSGQPQHF
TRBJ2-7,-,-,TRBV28,TGTGCCAGCAGTTCCCCTAGCAACGAGCAGTACTTC,CASSSPSNEQYF
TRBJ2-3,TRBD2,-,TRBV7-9,TGTGCCAGCAGCTTACCGAACACGGGAGGACCTAGCACAGATACGCAGTATTTT,CASSLPNTGGPSTDTQYF
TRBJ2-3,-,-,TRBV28,TGTGCCAGCAGTCTTACGGGGGAGAGCACAGATACGCAGTATTTT,CASSLTGESTDTQYF
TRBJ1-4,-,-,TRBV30,TGTGCCTGGAGTGTACTTAACAGTCTTAATGAAAAACTGTTTTTT,CAWSVLNSLNEKLFF
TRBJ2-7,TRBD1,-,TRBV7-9,TGTGCCAGCAGCTTAAGGGGGGGACAGGGTGGCGTCTACGAGCAGTACTTC,CASSLRGGQGGVYEQYF
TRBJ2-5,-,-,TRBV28,TGTGCCAGCAGTTTAACAAGACAACCAGAGACCCAGTACTTC,CASSLTRQPETQYF